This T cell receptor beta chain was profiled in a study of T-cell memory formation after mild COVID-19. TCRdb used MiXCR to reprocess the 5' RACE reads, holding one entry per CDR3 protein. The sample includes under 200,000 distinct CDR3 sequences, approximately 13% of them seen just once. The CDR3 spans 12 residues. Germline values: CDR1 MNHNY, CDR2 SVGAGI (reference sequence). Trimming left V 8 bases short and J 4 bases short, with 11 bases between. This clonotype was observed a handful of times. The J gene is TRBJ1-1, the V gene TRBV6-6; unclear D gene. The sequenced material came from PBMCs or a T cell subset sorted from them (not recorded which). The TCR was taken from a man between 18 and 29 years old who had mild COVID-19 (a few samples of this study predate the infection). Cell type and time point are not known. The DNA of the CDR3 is TGTGCCAGCGCCCCCCAAGGCACTGAAGCTTTCTTT. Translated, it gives CASAPQGTEAFF.